The clone carrying this T cell receptor beta chain showed up just once. Its antigen is not identified. The entry originates in a study of tumor-infiltrating lymphocytes in primary liver carcinoma. The investigators made TCR beta cDNA from about 510 ng total RNA, using a constant-region primer. Sequencing libraries for TCR beta derived from three nested multiplex PCR rounds that used slightly modified ARM-PCR. A C-beta reverse primer and TRBV1-TRBV30 forward primers served in each of the first two PCR rounds, at 10 cycles apiece. TCRdb ran MiXCR on the multiplex PCR reads and lists one entry per CDR3 protein. The data contain fewer than 250,000 distinct CDR3 sequences, approximately 64% of them singletons. General study findings and limits: It was tumor-adjacent and tumor-blood pairs that overlapped less than tumor region pairs did. The study found a significantly higher top-250-clone fraction in tumors than in blood (p = 0.039). Since the samples were bulk and unsorted, the CD4+ and CD8+ repertoires were not compared.

Germline loops: CDR1 SGHRS, CDR2 YFSETQ. The V end was cut by 4 bases, the J end by 1 base, with 2 bases between. This CDR3 is 11 amino acids long. Alongside blood RNA obtained from unsorted whole blood, germline DNA was also extracted. J is TRBJ2-5 and V is TRBV5-1, with D unresolved. This clonotype was obtained from a woman aged 55-75 years with primary liver carcinoma and hepatitis B virus infection. The sample taken for sequencing was peripheral blood. The CDR3 nucleotides are TGCGCCAGCAGCACCCAAGAGACCCAGTACTTC. Its translation is CASSTQETQYF.